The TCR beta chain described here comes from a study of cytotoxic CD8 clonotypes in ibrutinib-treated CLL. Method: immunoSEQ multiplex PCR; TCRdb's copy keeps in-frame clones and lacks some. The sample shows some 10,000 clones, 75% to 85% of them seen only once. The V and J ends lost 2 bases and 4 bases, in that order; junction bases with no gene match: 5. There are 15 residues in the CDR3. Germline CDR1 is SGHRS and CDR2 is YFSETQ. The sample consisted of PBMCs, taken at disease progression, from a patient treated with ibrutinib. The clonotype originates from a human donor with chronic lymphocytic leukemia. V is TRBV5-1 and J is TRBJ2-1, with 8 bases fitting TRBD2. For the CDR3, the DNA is TGCGCCAGCAGCTTTGGGAGCGGGGGATACAATGAGCAGTTCTTC. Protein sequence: CASSFGSGGYNEQFF. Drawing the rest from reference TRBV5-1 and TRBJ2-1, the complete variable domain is KAGVTQTPRYLIKTRGQQVTLSCSPISGHRSVSWYQQTPGQGLQFLFEYFSETQRNKGNFPGRFSGRQFSNSRSEMNVSTLELGDSALYLCASSFGSGGYNEQFFGPGTRLTVL.